This T cell receptor (beta chain) was profiled in a study of shared clonotypes between healthy human individuals. Study-level findings and limits: In general, naive subsets displayed greater estimated richness than memory subsets did.

Concerning this clone: Its antigen is unknown.

Generated by immunoSEQ multiplex PCR, the TCRdb table keeps only in-frame clones and is missing some. Among over a million clones listed, roughly 97% were seen once. CDR1 is SGHNT, CDR2 YENEEA, per germline. CDR3 length: 13 amino acids. Trimming shortened V by 2 bases and J by 5 bases, and 10 bases separated the two germline ends. The TCR sequence derives from a man aged 30-40 years in good health. Sequencing was performed on naive CD4+ T cells sorted from blood. Specified subset: CD45RA+ positively selected. This rearrangement joins TRBV11-3 to TRBJ2-7; D gene ambiguous. The CDR3 is CASSLWGSDEQYF. CDR3 nucleotides: TGTGCCAGCAGCTTATGGGGATCGGACGAGCAGTACTTC. Full variable domain (rest looked up from reference TRBV11-3 and TRBJ2-7): EAGVVQSPRYKIIEKKQPVAFWCNPISGHNTLYWYLQNLGQGPELLIRYENEEAVDDSQLPKDRFSAERLKGVDSTLKIQPAELGDSAVYLCASSLWGSDEQYFGPGTRLTVT.